The T cell receptor beta chain under discussion was sequenced for a study of blood T cell repertoires in COVID-19. Across the study: The origin of the acute and convalescent COVID-19 samples was the United States, Italy and Spain. PBMCs, B-cell-depleted T cells, or T cells provided the cDNA or gDNA that made up the material.

CDR1 SGDLS and CDR2 YYNGEE come from the germline V gene. This CDR3 is built from 14 residues. V dropped 0 bases and J dropped 4; count of bases not matched to a gene: 1. In the original analysis: Nucleated cell counts were estimated from reference gene primer amplification. Assay: immunoSEQ multiplex PCR; the TCRdb copy retains only in-frame clones and omits some. The V and J calls and clone size come from that table; D and trimming were worked out from the DNA. The sample includes about 68,000 clones, under 85% of them seen just once. For this clone: Other DNA sequences in this sample translate to the same CDR3.

The sequencing sample was made of peripheral blood. The receptor comes from a woman aged 45-59 years with acute or convalescent COVID-19. This chain joins TRBV9 and TRBJ2-1, with 7 nucleotides matching TRBD2. The CDR3 loop is CASSVGGGYNEQFF. CDR3 nucleotide sequence: TGTGCCAGCAGCGTAGGGGGAGGGTACAATGAGCAGTTCTTC. The whole variable domain, remainder taken from reference TRBV9 and TRBJ2-1, is DSGVTQTPKHLITATGQRVTLRCSPRSGDLSVYWYQQSLDQGLQFLIQYYNGEERAKGNILERFSAQQFPDLHSELNLSSLELGDSALYFCASSVGGGYNEQFFGPGTRLTVL.